One sample yielded the 32 T cell receptor beta chains listed below, sequenced in a study of blood T cell repertoires in COVID-19. Clones were sequenced by immunoSEQ multiplex PCR, and TCRdb holds only the in-frame ones, with some missing. Of about 280,000 clones listed, approximately 90% were seen once; the top ten hold approximately 5.7%. The sample comprised PBMCs or T cells enriched from blood (not recorded which). These receptors all come from a woman in her thirties or forties who had recovered from COVID-19.

The chain employs TRBV27 and TRBJ1-4; 9 bases are a match to TRBD1. Germline-derived CDR1 and CDR2 are MNHEY and SMNVEV (reference sequence). The CDR3 covers 14 residues. With V trimmed by 8 bases and J by 8 bases, 9 bases remained unmatched. This CDR3 is CASCRDREKEKLFF. The CDR3 DNA reads TGTGCCAGCTGCCGGGACAGGGAAAAAGAAAAACTGTTTTTT.

The V gene is TRBV28, the J gene TRBJ1-5; D not certain. The CDR3 runs 16 residues. From germline, CDR1 is MDHEN and CDR2 SYDVKM. Trimming shortened V by 1 base and J by 0 bases, and 10 bases separated the two germline ends. CDR3 DNA sequence: TGTGCCAGCAGTTTATATCCGGGGTATAGCAATCAGCCCCAGCATTTT. Its protein is CASSLYPGYSNQPQHF.

This chain connects TRBV19 to TRBJ1-4; maybe TRBD1 (6 bases). The germline gives CDR1 LNHDA, CDR2 SQIVND (reference sequence). Between the trimmed V and J ends, which lost 6 bases and 0 bases, there was a span of 14 bases. The CDR3 runs to 16 residues. The CDR3 nucleotides are TGTGCCAGTAGGGACCGGGACATTGCAACTAATGAAAAACTGTTTTTT. This sequence encodes CASRDRDIATNEKLFF.

The V and J genes are TRBV5-1 and TRBJ2-1; the match to TRBD2 covers 10 bases. CDR3 length: 15 amino acids. CDR1 is SGHRS, CDR2 YFSETQ, per germline. Trimming cost V 0 bases and J 10 bases; bases outside gene matches: 7. The CDR3 region is CASSLGASGSREQFF. The CDR3 coding sequence is TGCGCCAGCAGCTTGGGGGCTAGCGGGAGCAGGGAGCAGTTCTTC.

This chain links TRBV12-3 or TRBV12-4 with TRBJ2-3; D is ambiguous. The CDR3 contains 13 residues. Trimming removed 3 bases from V and 6 bases from J, with 10 bases in between. CDR3 nucleotides: TGTGCCAGCAGTTTTCATGGCAGGGATACGCAGTATTTT. Encoded protein: CASSFHGRDTQYF.

This clone was counted once. CDR3 loop: CASSEPGDSVAGNEQFF. The CDR3 DNA reads as TGTGCCAGCAGTGAACCGGGCGATTCGGTCGCGGGCAATGAGCAGTTCTTC. The J gene is TRBJ2-1, the V gene TRBV2, with D maybe TRBD2 (5 bases). The CDR3 loop spans 17 amino acids. The germline CDR1 and CDR2 sequences are SNHLY and FYNNEI. The V end was cut by 2 bases, the J end by 6 bases, with 20 bases between.

The chain employs TRBV10-3 and TRBJ2-7; 15 bases align to TRBD2. CDR1 ENHRY and CDR2 SYGVKD come from the germline V gene. V shed 3 bases and J 4 bases; nucleotides not matched to a gene: 4. The CDR3 consists of 16 residues. CDR3 region: CAISDAGTSGRYEQYF. CDR3 DNA: TGTGCCATCAGTGACGCCGGGACTAGCGGGAGGTACGAGCAGTACTTC.

This clone has a single count. This sequence joins TRBV7-9 and TRBJ2-7, with TRBD1 matching 10 bases. Germline V gene data show CDR1 as SEHNR and CDR2 as FQNEAQ (reference sequence). This CDR3 contains 18 residues. Germline trimming cut 5 bases from V and 4 bases from J; bases unmatched to any gene: 17. The CDR3 protein is CASSTLGGGTGDMYEQYF. The CDR3 DNA sequence: TGTGCCAGCAGCACCCTAGGGGGGGGGACAGGGGATATGTACGAGCAGTACTTC.

The genes are TRBV5-1 and TRBJ2-1; D is possibly TRBD1 (5 bases). This CDR3 has 13 residues. Trimming took 0 bases from V and 7 from J, leaving 8 bases between them. Germline loops: CDR1 SGHRS, CDR2 YFSETQ. The CDR3 spells CASSLDRFNEQFF. In nucleotides, the CDR3 is TGCGCCAGCAGCTTGGACAGGTTTAATGAGCAGTTCTTC. Based on the CDR3 plus reference TRBV5-1 and TRBJ2-1, the full variable domain is KAGVTQTPRYLIKTRGQQVTLSCSPISGHRSVSWYQQTPGQGLQFLFEYFSETQRNKGNFPGRFSGRQFSNSRSEMNVSTLELGDSALYLCASSLDRFNEQFFGPGTRLTVL.

In the case of this clone: This same CDR3 is encoded by further DNA sequences in the sample. The rearrangement links TRBV27 to TRBJ2-7; the match to TRBD1 covers 7 bases. The CDR3 consists of 12 residues. Unmatched junction bases numbered 2, after V lost 6 bases and J lost 3 bases. Germline V lookup: CDR1 MNHEY, CDR2 SMNVEV (reference sequence). The CDR3 reads CASSRQGYEQYF. The CDR3 DNA reads TGTGCCAGCAGCCGACAGGGCTACGAGCAGTACTTC.

V usage is TRBV25-1 and J usage is TRBJ2-2, with TRBD1 matching 10 bases. Germline assignment: CDR1 MGHDK and CDR2 SYGVNS. CDR3 length equals 13 residues. With V trimmed by 6 bases and J by 6 bases, 1 base remained unmatched. CDR3 nucleotide sequence: TGTGCCAGCAGGACAGGGGGCCCCGGGGAGCTGTTTTTT. As protein: CASRTGGPGELFF.

The rearrangement links TRBV7-8 to TRBJ2-3, with 10 bases fitting TRBD2. Losses at the gene ends were 2 bases for V and 5 bases for J; bases not matched to a gene: 4. CDR1 is SGHVS and CDR2 is FQNEAQ in the germline V gene. The CDR3 covers 15 residues. This CDR3 reads CASSLLAGGVDTQYF. In DNA form, the CDR3 reads TGTGCCAGCAGCTTATTAGCGGGAGGAGTAGATACGCAGTATTTT.

The rearrangement uses TRBV7-9 and TRBJ1-1, with D unresolved. The V and J ends lost 0 bases and 2 bases respectively, with 10 bases between them. Germline CDR1 is SEHNR and CDR2 is FQNEAQ (reference sequence). This CDR3 has 15 residues. The CDR3 nucleotides are TGTGCCAGCAGCTTAGCTTACCGGGTTAACACTGAAGCTTTCTTT. Protein sequence: CASSLAYRVNTEAFF.

The J gene is TRBJ1-5, the V gene TRBV6-2 or TRBV6-3; D is perhaps TRBD1 (5 bases). The CDR3 covers 18 residues. Trimming removed 2 bases at V and 4 bases at J, with 21 bases between. Per the germline V gene, CDR1 is MNHEY and CDR2 is SVGEGT. CDR3 sequence (DNA): TGTGCCAGCAGTTACCCCAACCCTACGACAGATAGGAATCAGCCCCAGCATTTT. This translates into CASSYPNPTTDRNQPQHF.

The chain recombines TRBV9 with TRBJ2-1, with TRBD1 matching 9 bases. The V gene end was trimmed by 6 bases and the J gene end by 8 bases; junction bases not matched to a gene: 9. The CDR3 is made up of 14 amino acids. Germline V lookup: CDR1 SGDLS, CDR2 YYNGEE. CDR3 nucleotides: TGTGCCAGCAACACCGGGACAGGGCCGGATGAGCAGTTCTTC. Protein: CASNTGTGPDEQFF.

The gene calls are TRBV2 and TRBJ2-6, with 7 bases aligning to TRBD2. This CDR3 contains 18 residues. Germline lookup yields CDR1 SNHLY and CDR2 FYNNEI. Unmatched junction bases numbered 10, after V lost 5 bases and J lost 0 bases. CDR3 sequence reads: CASSISGGLNSGANVLTF. The CDR3 DNA follows: TGTGCCAGCAGTATTTCGGGGGGACTTAACTCTGGGGCCAACGTCCTGACTTTC.

The J gene is TRBJ1-3, the V gene TRBV27; perhaps TRBD1 as D (5 bases). This CDR3 is 15 amino acids long. In germline, CDR1 is MNHEY, CDR2 SMNVEV (reference sequence). Trimming stripped 6 bases from V and 3 bases from J, with 15 bases between. This CDR3 reads CASSPGRKGGNTIYF. The DNA for the CDR3 is TGTGCCAGCAGCCCAGGGAGGAAAGGTGGAAACACCATATATTTT.

The rearrangement uses TRBV10-3 and TRBJ2-7, with 8 bases aligning to TRBD1. CDR3 length equals 14 residues. CDR1 and CDR2 (germline): ENHRY, SYGVKD. The ends lost 3 bases at V and 4 bases at J; junction bases unmatched: 5. Here the CDR3 DNA reads TGTGCCATCAGTGACGACAGGGGTATTTACGAGCAGTACTTC. It is translated as CAISDDRGIYEQYF.

The chain employs TRBV28 and TRBJ1-5; maybe TRBD1 (5 bases). Germline CDR1 reads MDHEN; CDR2 reads SYDVKM. The CDR3 covers 16 residues. Trimming cost V 1 base and J 2 bases, with 12 bases left between them. CDR3 residues: CASSLFGQGGNQPQHF. The CDR3 DNA reads TGTGCCAGCAGTTTATTTGGGCAGGGCGGCAATCAGCCCCAGCATTTT.

The CDR3 reads CASRSEWYGYTF. In nucleotides, the CDR3 is TGTGCCAGCAGGTCGGAGTGGTATGGCTACACCTTC. The V gene is TRBV6-5, the J gene TRBJ1-2, with unresolved D. V lost 6 bases and J lost 5, with 10 bases in between. Germline V lookup: CDR1 MNHEY, CDR2 SVGAGI. The CDR3 has 12 residues.

The chain is built from TRBV10-3 and TRBJ1-6; TRBD1 agrees at 10 bases. Losses at the gene ends were 1 base for V and 7 bases for J; bases not matched to a gene: 1. CDR1 and CDR2 from the germline V gene are ENHRY and SYGVKD. This CDR3 has 15 residues. CDR3 amino acids: CAISEWGQGNSPLHF. Written as DNA, the CDR3 is TGTGCCATCAGTGAGTGGGGACAGGGGAATTCACCCCTCCACTTT.

The genes are TRBV7-2 and TRBJ2-1; 10 bases fit TRBD2. The CDR3 contains 15 residues. Germline V gene data show CDR1 as SGHTA and CDR2 as FQGNSA. Germline trimming cut 5 bases from V and 4 bases from J; bases unmatched to any gene: 5. The DNA of the CDR3 is TGTGCCAGCAGCCCAGCGGGAGGGCCTTACAATGAGCAGTTCTTC. It translates to CASSPAGGPYNEQFF.

This clone was seen only a few times. This chain links TRBV27 with TRBJ1-6, with no clear D. The CDR3 has 16 amino acids. The germline CDR1 and CDR2 sequences are MNHEY and SMNVEV (reference sequence). V was clipped by 0 bases and J by 10 bases, with 16 bases between them. The CDR3 sequence: CASSLSLQALRSPLHF. Written as DNA, the CDR3 is TGTGCCAGCAGTTTATCTCTTCAGGCCCTCAGGTCACCCCTCCACTTT.

This chain joins TRBV2 and TRBJ2-5; D may be TRBD1 (5 bases). Germline loops: CDR1 SNHLY, CDR2 FYNNEI. The CDR3 contains 14 residues. Trimming removed 3 bases from V and 2 bases from J, with 10 bases in between. CDR3 residues: CASSDSDSQETQYF. The CDR3 nucleotides are TGTGCCAGCAGTGACAGCGACAGTCAAGAGACCCAGTACTTC.

The V and J genes are TRBV19 and TRBJ2-1; 9 bases agree with TRBD2. CDR3 length: 15 amino acids. Germline V gene data show CDR1 as LNHDA and CDR2 as SQIVND (reference sequence). With 10 bases clipped from V and 2 bases from J, the junction kept 9 bases outside the gene matches. Written as DNA, the CDR3 is TGTGCCATTTCCTTAGCGGGAGCCCCCTACAATGAGCAGTTCTTC. Its translation: CAISLAGAPYNEQFF. Based on the CDR3 plus reference TRBV19 and TRBJ2-1, the full variable domain is DGGITQSPKYLFRKEGQNVTLSCEQNLNHDAMYWYRQDPGQGLRLIYYSQIVNDFQKGDIAEGYSVSREKKESFPLTVTSAQKNPTAFYLCAISLAGAPYNEQFFGPGTRLTVL.

The gene calls are TRBV5-1 and TRBJ2-5; TRBD2 matches 14 bases. This CDR3 has 15 residues. Germline CDR1 is SGHRS and CDR2 is YFSETQ. V shed 4 bases, J shed 4 bases, and the junction held 3 bases outside the gene matches. CDR3: CASSPGLAGAETQYF. The CDR3 region has the DNA TGCGCCAGCAGCCCGGGACTAGCGGGAGCAGAGACCCAGTACTTC.

In this sample, this clone turned up once. The V gene is TRBV28, the J gene TRBJ1-1, with 8 bases that match TRBD1. Germline-derived CDR1 and CDR2 are MDHEN and SYDVKM. Germline trimming cut 6 bases from V and 5 bases from J; bases unmatched to any gene: 8. The CDR3 totals 14 residues. CDR3 sequence: CASSTPGGRTEAFF. The CDR3, as DNA: TGTGCCAGCAGCACCCCAGGGGGCAGAACTGAAGCTTTCTTT. The full variable domain, its missing parts supplied by reference TRBV28 and TRBJ1-1, is DVKVTQSSRYLVKRTGEKVFLECVQDMDHENMFWYRQDPGLGLRLIYFSYDVKMKEKGDIPEGYSVSREKKERFSLILESASTNQTSMYLCASSTPGGRTEAFFGQGTRLTVV.

This chain connects TRBV7-2 to TRBJ2-2; D is uncertain. The CDR3 runs to 14 residues. Germline-derived CDR1 and CDR2 are SGHTA and FQGNSA. V was shortened by 2 bases and J by 4 bases, with 8 bases between the two germline ends. For the CDR3, the DNA is TGTGCCAGCAGCTTACCGTCCCCCACCGGGGAGCTGTTTTTT. This translates into CASSLPSPTGELFF.

This clone was detected only once. Additional DNA sequences in this sample encode the identical CDR3. The chain uses TRBV2 and TRBJ1-5; D remains ambiguous. Trimming left V 1 base short and J 7 bases short, with 8 bases between. Germline V CDR1 and CDR2: SNHLY, FYNNEI. The CDR3 covers 13 residues. CDR3 in DNA: TGTGCCAGCAGTGAAGGGAGGTACCAGCCCCAGCATTTT. Encoded protein: CASSEGRYQPQHF.

This clone was seen a single time. The chain recombines TRBV19 with TRBJ1-3; 9 nucleotides align to TRBD1. This CDR3 is 15 amino acids long. Per germline, CDR1 LNHDA and CDR2 SQIVND (reference sequence). The V gene end was trimmed by 6 bases and the J gene end by 4 bases; junction bases not matched to a gene: 7. This chain's CDR3 is CASSEDRGYGNTIYF. In nucleotides, the CDR3 is TGTGCCAGTAGCGAAGACAGGGGGTACGGAAACACCATATATTTT.

This clone has a handful of counts. V usage is TRBV2 and J usage is TRBJ2-1, with D perhaps TRBD1 (5 bases). V lost 7 bases, J lost 0 bases, and 7 bases lay in between. The length of the CDR3 is 13 residues. In germline, CDR1 is SNHLY, CDR2 FYNNEI. The CDR3 coding sequence is TGTGCCAGCAAGGGGTCCTCCTACAATGAGCAGTTCTTC. It is translated as CASKGSSYNEQFF.

The rearrangement uses TRBV2 and TRBJ2-1, with TRBD1 matching 10 bases. Germline-derived CDR1 and CDR2 are SNHLY and FYNNEI. The CDR3 is 16 residues long. The trim removed 1 base at V and 10 bases at J, leaving 10 bases unmatched. CDR3 nucleotides: TGTGCCAGCAGTGAAGTGAGGGGGACAGGGGATGGCGAGCAGTTCTTC. This encodes CASSEVRGTGDGEQFF.